A single sample is the source of the 29 T cell receptor beta chains below, sequenced in a study of Tregs in tolerant kidney transplant recipients. Only in-frame clones appear in the TCRdb table, and some are missing; sequencing was by immunoSEQ multiplex PCR. The sample yields about 240,000 clones, roughly 84% seen once. Sequenced input: CD4+ T cells from blood. Every receptor here comes from a human donor in good health.

This clone was seen a single time. The rearrangement links TRBV21-1 to TRBJ2-1; the DNA was not used to check the table's D call, TRBD1. TRBV21-1 is a recognized pseudogene. This CDR3 contains 17 residues. CDR3 sequence: CASSKPVRRQGYNEQFF. Written as DNA, the CDR3 is TGTGCCAGCAGCAAACCGGTCCGACGACAGGGGTACAATGAGCAGTTCTTC.

The chain recombines TRBV6-4 with TRBJ2-5, with 8 nucleotides matching TRBD1. After removal of 2 bases from V and 1 base from J, the junction contained 3 bases not matched to a gene. This CDR3 region has 15 residues. Germline values: CDR1 MRHNA, CDR2 SNTAGT. The CDR3 nucleotides read TGTGCCAGCAGTGACGTCGGGACAGGCCAAGAGACCCAGTACTTC. Encoded protein: CASSDVGTGQETQYF.

The V call is TRBV6-1, the J call TRBJ1-2; D might be TRBD1 (5 bases). CDR3 length equals 15 residues. Trimming left V 0 bases short and J 3 bases short, with 11 bases between. The V gene's germline CDR1 is MNHNS and CDR2 SASEGT. The CDR3 region is CASSEAAGRDYGYTF. Here the CDR3 DNA reads TGTGCCAGCAGTGAAGCGGCAGGGAGGGACTATGGCTACACCTTC.

The chain carries TRBV30 and TRBJ2-3; 13 nucleotides match TRBD2. Per the germline V gene, CDR1 is GTSNPN and CDR2 is SVGIG (reference sequence). CDR3 length: 16 amino acids. The trim removed 3 bases at V and 6 bases at J, leaving 9 bases unmatched. CDR3 in DNA: TGTGCCTGGAGCCCCTGGACTAGCGGGGGAAGGGATACGCAGTATTTT. Its protein is CAWSPWTSGGRDTQYF.

The chain employs TRBV6-6 and TRBJ1-5; 10 positions match TRBD1. The CDR3 consists of 15 residues. With 5 bases clipped from V and 1 base from J, the junction kept 2 bases outside the gene matches. Germline loops: CDR1 MNHNY, CDR2 SVGAGI (reference sequence). In nucleotides, the CDR3 is TGTGCCAGCAGTCTGGGACAGGGGAGCAATCAGCCCCAGCATTTT. It codes for CASSLGQGSNQPQHF.

This clone was recorded once. V and J are TRBV30 and TRBJ2-5, with TRBD1 matching 10 bases. The CDR3 runs to 17 residues. CDR1 is GTSNPN and CDR2 is SVGIG in the germline V gene (reference sequence). After removal of 4 bases from V and 5 bases from J, the junction contained 16 bases not matched to a gene. The CDR3 region is CAWKGGDQTGGRETQYF. In nucleotides, the CDR3 is TGTGCCTGGAAGGGGGGTGATCAGACAGGGGGCCGCGAGACCCAGTACTTC.

The rearrangement joins TRBV5-6 to TRBJ1-2, with TRBD1 matching over 7 bases. CDR1 SGHDT and CDR2 YYEEEE come from the germline V gene. CDR3 size: 13 residues. Unmatched junction bases numbered 7, after V lost 3 bases and J lost 8 bases. The CDR3 nucleotides are TGTGCCAGCAGCTCCCGTCAGGGGGGCGGCTACACCTTC. Translated: CASSSRQGGGYTF.

J is TRBJ2-5 and V is TRBV7-9, with 7 nucleotides matching TRBD2. The CDR3 length is 14 residues. Germline lookup yields CDR1 SEHNR and CDR2 FQNEAQ (reference sequence). J gave up 0 bases and V 3 bases, and 1 base lay outside the gene matches. This chain's CDR3 is CASSFLADQETQYF. The CDR3 DNA reads TGTGCCAGCAGCTTCCTAGCGGACCAAGAGACCCAGTACTTC. The whole variable domain, filled in from reference TRBV7-9 and TRBJ2-5, reads DTGVSQNPRHKITKRGQNVTFRCDPISEHNRLYWYRQTLGQGPEFLTYFQNEAQLEKSRLLSDRFSAERPKGSFSTLEIQRTEQGDSAMYLCASSFLADQETQYFGPGTRLLVL.

The genes are TRBV5-1 and TRBJ2-3, with 8 bases lining up with TRBD2. The CDR3 is made up of 13 amino acids. The V gene end was trimmed by 4 bases and the J gene end by 7 bases; junction bases not matched to a gene: 5. Germline loops: CDR1 SGHRS, CDR2 YFSETQ. Here the CDR3 reads CASSARGGYTQYF. The CDR3 bases are TGCGCCAGCAGCGCTCGGGGGGGCTATACGCAGTATTTT.

The chain recombines TRBV13 with TRBJ1-2, with D possibly being TRBD1 (6 bases). Germline V gene lookup returns CDR1 PRHDT and CDR2 FYEKMQ (reference sequence). V was cut by 3 bases and J by 4 bases, with 9 bases left in between. This CDR3 region has 13 residues. The CDR3 DNA reads TGTGCCAGCAGCTTGGACAGAGTCTATGGCTACACCTTC. It encodes CASSLDRVYGYTF.

V and J are TRBV5-1 and TRBJ2-5, with D hard to call. Germline V gene lookup returns CDR1 SGHRS and CDR2 YFSETQ. The length of the CDR3 is 14 residues. The ends were cut back, 4 bases at V and 2 bases at J, with 12 bases in the middle. CDR3 sequence (DNA): TGCGCCAGCAGCCCAACCACAGTTCAAGAGACCCAGTACTTC. This sequence encodes CASSPTTVQETQYF.

Comments on this clone: The junction departs from the called germline gene at one end, perhaps through a read error. The chain has TRBV5-3 and TRBJ2-1; maybe TRBD1 (5 bases). TRBV5-3 is filed as an ORF, its function uncertain. There are 15 residues in the CDR3. Here the CDR3 reads CARSLDKGTYNEQFF. The CDR3 DNA sequence: TGTGCCAGAAGTTTGGACAAAGGGACCTACAATGAGCAGTTCTTC.

This chain uses TRBV5-6 with TRBJ1-2, with D possibly being TRBD1 (6 bases). The germline V gene encodes CDR1 SGHDT and CDR2 YYEEEE. This CDR3 is 13 amino acids long. The V end lost 4 bases, the J end lost 3 bases, and 10 bases lay between the germline ends. The CDR3, as DNA: TGTGCCAGCAGCCTCCAGGGGCACTATGGCTACACCTTC. This sequence encodes CASSLQGHYGYTF.

The J gene is TRBJ1-4, the V gene TRBV5-1; D may be TRBD1 (5 bases). Trimming cost V 4 bases and J 0 bases, with 10 bases left between them. Germline V gene lookup returns CDR1 SGHRS and CDR2 YFSETQ. The CDR3 spans 15 residues. This CDR3 reads CASSPGASTNEKLFF. The DNA for the CDR3 is TGCGCCAGCAGCCCCGGGGCATCAACTAATGAAAAACTGTTTTTT.

This clone was seen a single time. The V and J genes are TRBV18 and TRBJ2-5; 7 bases align to TRBD1. This CDR3 is 15 amino acids long. Losses at the gene ends were 1 base for V and 1 base for J; bases not matched to a gene: 3. Germline V gives CDR1 KGHSH, CDR2 LQKENI. DNA of the CDR3: TGTGCCAGCTCACCACTCGGGACAGCCCAAGAGACCCAGTACTTC. Translated, it gives CASSPLGTAQETQYF.

V and J are TRBV30 and TRBJ1-1; D possibly corresponds to TRBD1 (5 bases). Germline CDR1 reads GTSNPN; CDR2 reads SVGIG (reference sequence). The V end lost 4 bases, the J end lost 6 bases, and 15 bases lay between the germline ends. The CDR3 spans 13 residues. The chain's CDR3 is CAWKSHRKAEAFF. CDR3 in DNA: TGTGCCTGGAAATCTCACAGGAAGGCTGAAGCTTTCTTT.

The chain links TRBV6-1 to TRBJ1-5; perhaps TRBD1 as D (5 bases). Per germline, CDR1 MNHNS and CDR2 SASEGT. V was trimmed by 7 bases and J by 2 bases, leaving 15 bases between them. The CDR3 extends over 15 amino acids. Here the CDR3 DNA reads TGTGCCAGCACACCCCTGGGGGGAGGCAATCAGCCCCAGCATTTT. Translated, it gives CASTPLGGGNQPQHF.

A single count supports this clone. This chain links TRBV5-1 with TRBJ2-1; 9 bases map to TRBD1. Trimming at V came to 3 bases and at J to 7 bases, leaving 5 bases not matched to a gene. Per the germline V gene, CDR1 is SGHRS and CDR2 is YFSETQ. This CDR3 is 14 amino acids long. The CDR3 DNA sequence: TGCGCCAGCAGCTCACGACAGGGGGGGAATGAGCAGTTCTTC. Its translation: CASSSRQGGNEQFF. Variable domain in full (rest from reference TRBV5-1 and TRBJ2-1): KAGVTQTPRYLIKTRGQQVTLSCSPISGHRSVSWYQQTPGQGLQFLFEYFSETQRNKGNFPGRFSGRQFSNSRSEMNVSTLELGDSALYLCASSSRQGGNEQFFGPGTRLTVL.

This clone occurred once. The CDR3 reads CAWSVLSLEKLFF. In DNA form, the CDR3 reads TGTGCCTGGAGTGTGCTGTCCTTGGAAAAACTGTTTTTT. The chain links TRBV30 to TRBJ1-4; D is unresolved. Trimming cost V 0 bases and J 8 bases, with 10 bases left between them. This CDR3 contains 13 residues. Germline V gives CDR1 GTSNPN, CDR2 SVGIG (reference sequence).

This clone was seen a handful of times. The V call is TRBV21-1, the J call TRBJ2-7; the table assigns TRBD1, which was not confirmed against the DNA. TRBV21-1 is a pseudogene locus. CDR3 size: 12 residues. Here the CDR3 DNA reads TGTGCCAGCATAAGGGACAGCTACGAGCAGTACTTC. The encoded protein is CASIRDSYEQYF.

In DNA, the CDR3 is TGTGCCAGTAGTATAGGACAGGGGGCACGAGAGACCCAGTACTTC. Translating it yields CASSIGQGARETQYF. The chain recombines TRBV19 with TRBJ2-5; 10 nucleotides line up with TRBD1. Unmatched junction bases numbered 3, after V lost 1 base and J lost 4 bases. The CDR3 contains 15 residues. Germline V gene lookup returns CDR1 LNHDA and CDR2 SQIVND (reference sequence).

V usage is TRBV2 and J usage is TRBJ2-1, with 8 bases identical to TRBD2. Trimming at V came to 5 bases and at J to 6 bases, leaving 0 bases not matched to a gene. Germline CDR1 and CDR2: SNHLY and FYNNEI. The CDR3 totals 12 residues. This CDR3 reads CASSRGGNEQFF. In DNA form, the CDR3 reads TGTGCCAGCAGTCGGGGGGGCAATGAGCAGTTCTTC.

V usage is TRBV2 and J usage is TRBJ2-2; TRBD2 aligns across 10 bases. CDR1 and CDR2 (germline): SNHLY, FYNNEI. V gave up 6 bases and J gave up 5 bases; unmatched junction bases: 6. The CDR3 covers 15 residues. The chain's CDR3 is CASRIAGGGTGELFF. The CDR3 nucleotides read TGTGCCAGCAGGATAGCGGGGGGCGGGACCGGGGAGCTGTTTTTT.

As for this clone: One junction end does not reproduce the germline sequence, and a read error may be involved. The chain employs TRBV18 and TRBJ2-7; 7 positions agree with TRBD1. Germline V CDR1 and CDR2: KGHSH, LQKENI. The CDR3 covers 15 residues. In DNA form, the CDR3 reads TGTGCCAGCGCACCCCCCAACAGGGGCGGCTACGAGCAGTACTTC. This translates into CASAPPNRGGYEQYF.

V is TRBV5-1 and J is TRBJ1-1; D call uncertain. Trimming removed 0 bases from V and 1 base from J, with 4 bases in between. This CDR3 is built from 13 residues. Germline V gene data show CDR1 as SGHRS and CDR2 as YFSETQ. Here the CDR3 reads CASSLDWNTEAFF. The CDR3 coding sequence is TGCGCCAGCAGCTTGGATTGGAACACTGAAGCTTTCTTT.

This chain connects TRBV4-1 to TRBJ2-1, with TRBD2 identical over 9 bases. Per the germline V gene, CDR1 is MGHRA and CDR2 is YSYEKL. V was clipped by 0 bases and J by 5 bases; unmatched bases: 5. The CDR3 runs to 16 residues. CDR3 coding DNA: TGCGCCAGCAGCCAAGATATGACTAGCGGACACAATGAGCAGTTCTTC. Translation gives CASSQDMTSGHNEQFF.

The genes are TRBV19 and TRBJ1-1, with TRBD1 matching over 8 bases. V trimming: 3 bases; J trimming: 5 bases; junction bases outside the gene matches: 8. Germline V gene lookup returns CDR1 LNHDA and CDR2 SQIVND (reference sequence). The CDR3 contains 15 residues. CDR3 in amino acids: CASSINRGGITEAFF. CDR3 bases: TGTGCCAGTAGTATTAACAGGGGGGGGATAACTGAAGCTTTCTTT.

The chain carries TRBV7-3 and TRBJ2-7; 13 bases fit TRBD2. V gave up 4 bases and J gave up 6 bases; unmatched junction bases: 3. The CDR3 has 14 amino acids. The germline V gene has CDR1 SGHTA and CDR2 FQGTGA. Here the CDR3 DNA reads TGTGCCAGCAGCTCAGGGACTAGCGGGGCCGAGCAGTACTTC. The encoded protein is CASSSGTSGAEQYF.

In DNA form, the CDR3 reads TGTGCCTGGAGGGCCCGCGGGTTACCCCTAGCCAAAAACATTCAGTACTTC. Encoded protein: CAWRARGLPLAKNIQYF. V gene TRBV30 combines with J gene TRBJ2-4; possibly TRBD2 for D (5 bases). Germline V CDR1 and CDR2: GTSNPN, SVGIG (reference sequence). CDR3 length equals 17 residues. V was pared by 3 bases and J by 0 bases, with 18 bases between.